This T cell receptor beta chain was retrieved from a study of cytomegalovirus exposure and HLA in healthy donors. Assay: immunoSEQ multiplex PCR; the TCRdb copy retains only in-frame clones and omits some. The sample lists approximately 140,000 clones, about nine tenths occurring once. The CDR3 is 13 residues long. V lost 8 bases to trimming and J lost 0 bases, with 12 bases between them. Looked up from germline, CDR1 is GTSNPN and CDR2 is SVGIG (reference sequence). The rearrangement joins TRBV30 to TRBJ2-3, with unresolved D. Sequencing was carried out using PBMCs. This TCR was sampled from a man in his late teens or twenties in good health and CMV-seronegative. The CDR3 nucleotides are TGTGCCCACTCACAGTTCAGCACAGATACGCAGTATTTT. It encodes CAHSQFSTDTQYF.